This T cell receptor (beta chain) originates from a study of T cell responses to AZD1222 COVID-19 vaccine. Overall study findings and caveats: Scientists sampled the repertoires only once the peak T cell response had passed. Donors were mostly white British, more females; clonal diversity possibly underestimated.

As to this clone: As yet, its antigen is unknown.

The CDR3 covers 15 residues. V lost 0 bases, J lost 6 bases, and 14 bases lay in between. Germline V lookup: CDR1 SGHRS, CDR2 YFSETQ. Generated by immunoSEQ multiplex PCR, the TCRdb table keeps only in-frame clones and is missing some. The data contain about 120,000 clones, 70% to 90% of them singletons. V and J are TRBV5-1 and TRBJ2-3; D possibly corresponds to TRBD2 (6 bases). The input for sequencing was peripheral blood, taken 28 days after the second AZD1222 dose. The source of this sequence is an adult who received the AZD1222 COVID-19 vaccine. Here the CDR3 reads CASSLGLAEGDTQYF. Written as DNA, the CDR3 is TGCGCCAGCAGCTTGGGATTAGCGGAGGGTGATACGCAGTATTTT.